These 17 T cell receptor beta chains came from one sample sequenced in a study of blood T cell repertoires in COVID-19. Profiling relied on immunoSEQ multiplex PCR, and the TCRdb table lists in-frame clones only, not all of them. The sample carries 150,000 to 250,000 clones, roughly 94% recorded once. Specimen: peripheral blood. The origin of the receptors is a man aged 30-40 years with COVID-19, enrolled during active disease.

The rearrangement uses TRBV9 and TRBJ1-2; the match to TRBD1 covers 7 bases. CDR3 length: 19 residues. V shed 1 base, J shed 4 bases, and the junction held 19 bases outside the gene matches. The germline gives CDR1 SGDLS, CDR2 YYNGEE. CDR3 nucleotides: TGTGCCAGCAGCGTACCCCTCGGGAGGGGGCAGGGTAGGAGCTATGGCTACACCTTC. It codes for CASSVPLGRGQGRSYGYTF.

The chain employs TRBV6-5 and TRBJ1-2, with 7 bases that match TRBD1. Germline trimming cut 4 bases from V and 3 bases from J; bases unmatched to any gene: 5. Germline V lookup: CDR1 MNHEY, CDR2 SVGAGI. The length of the CDR3 is 14 residues. The CDR3 region is CASSSIQGYYGYTF. DNA for the CDR3: TGTGCCAGCAGTTCGATACAGGGGTACTATGGCTACACCTTC.

The chain joins TRBV4-1 to TRBJ2-1; 12 positions agree with TRBD2. The CDR3 runs 19 residues. Germline CDR1 MGHRA, CDR2 YSYEKL. Germline trimming cut 5 bases from V and 8 bases from J; bases unmatched to any gene: 19. The CDR3 reads CASSRQPSSGGAIWYEQFF. The CDR3 bases are TGCGCCAGCAGCAGGCAACCTTCTAGCGGGGGGGCCATTTGGTATGAGCAGTTCTTC.

The chain is built from TRBV6-5 and TRBJ2-5, with D perhaps matching TRBD1 (6 bases). This CDR3 region has 14 residues. V shed 4 bases and J shed 4 bases, with 13 bases lying between them. Germline V gene data show CDR1 as MNHEY and CDR2 as SVGAGI. The CDR3 sequence is CASSSTGIGETQYF. Written as DNA, the CDR3 is TGTGCCAGCAGTTCCACAGGGATCGGAGAGACCCAGTACTTC.

The chain is built from TRBV29-1 and TRBJ1-1; 7 bases are shared with TRBD1. The J segment lost 7 bases and the V segment lost 4 bases, leaving 6 bases of the junction unmatched. The CDR3 length is 12 residues. Germline V gene lookup returns CDR1 SQVTM and CDR2 ANQGSEA. The CDR3 sequence is CSVVGTVLEAFF. The DNA of the CDR3 is TGCAGCGTTGTGGGGACAGTTCTTGAAGCTTTCTTT.

The chain uses TRBV9 and TRBJ2-1; possibly TRBD1 for D (6 bases). V was shortened by 0 bases and J by 8 bases, with 9 bases between the two germline ends. Per the germline V gene, CDR1 is SGDLS and CDR2 is YYNGEE. The CDR3 runs to 13 residues. The CDR3 spells CASSVGAGDEQFF. In DNA, the CDR3 is TGTGCCAGCAGCGTAGGGGCAGGGGATGAGCAGTTCTTC.

The V call is TRBV29-1, the J call TRBJ2-5, with 7 bases matching TRBD1. V was pared by 6 bases and J by 1 base, with 8 bases of the junction left unmatched. Germline V gene data show CDR1 as SQVTM and CDR2 as ANQGSEA. CDR3 length: 14 amino acids. The CDR3 sequence is CSVVSDRVQETQYF. The CDR3 DNA reads as TGCAGCGTAGTTAGCGACAGGGTCCAAGAGACCCAGTACTTC.

The rearrangement joins TRBV6-2 or TRBV6-3 to TRBJ2-2; weak D call: TRBD1 (6 bases). This CDR3 region has 14 residues. CDR1 and CDR2 from the germline V gene are MNHEY and SVGEGT. V lost 4 bases to trimming and J lost 7 bases, with 13 bases between them. The CDR3 DNA reads TGTGCCAGCAGTTTCCGACAGGAGTTCGGGGAGCTGTTTTTT. Translating it yields CASSFRQEFGELFF.

This sequence joins TRBV2 and TRBJ1-2; 7 nucleotides align to TRBD1. V lost 6 bases and J lost 4; bases outside the gene matches: 5. The CDR3 has 13 residues. Germline CDR1 SNHLY, CDR2 FYNNEI. CDR3 residues: CASRAGTAYGYTF. Written as DNA, the CDR3 is TGTGCCAGCAGAGCCGGGACAGCCTATGGCTACACCTTC.

The J gene is TRBJ2-2, the V gene TRBV5-4; 9 positions match TRBD1. Germline CDR1 SGHNT, CDR2 YYREEE (reference sequence). V lost 4 bases and J lost 5; bases outside the gene matches: 6. The CDR3 loop spans 15 amino acids. The CDR3 is CASSGGQGRTGELFF. In DNA, the CDR3 is TGTGCCAGCAGCGGGGGACAGGGTAGGACCGGGGAGCTGTTTTTT.

This clone was counted once. This chain links TRBV7-9 with TRBJ2-5; 9 bases fit TRBD1. The germline V gene encodes CDR1 SEHNR and CDR2 FQNEAQ (reference sequence). The CDR3 has 15 amino acids. J gave up 2 bases and V 3 bases, and 4 bases lay outside the gene matches. In DNA, the CDR3 is TGTGCCAGCAGCTTTGGGGACAGGGAACAAGAGACCCAGTACTTC. Its translation: CASSFGDREQETQYF.

The chain has TRBV19 and TRBJ2-2; perhaps TRBD2 as D (5 bases). Germline CDR1 LNHDA, CDR2 SQIVND (reference sequence). The CDR3 is 14 residues long. V was cut by 1 base and J by 5 bases, with 8 bases left in between. The CDR3 spells CASSIVGVTGELFF. CDR3 bases: TGTGCCAGTAGTATAGTCGGGGTAACCGGGGAGCTGTTTTTT.

V is TRBV5-1 and J is TRBJ2-6, with D possibly being TRBD2 (5 bases). Germline CDR1 is SGHRS and CDR2 is YFSETQ. Trimming cost V 5 bases and J 4 bases, with 13 bases left between them. This CDR3 has 15 amino acids. DNA for the CDR3: TGCGCCAGCAGGGCTAGCACGACCGGGGCCAACGTCCTGACTTTC. It is translated as CASRASTTGANVLTF. The entire variable domain, with the rest obtained from reference TRBV5-1 and TRBJ2-6, is as follows: KAGVTQTPRYLIKTRGQQVTLSCSPISGHRSVSWYQQTPGQGLQFLFEYFSETQRNKGNFPGRFSGRQFSNSRSEMNVSTLELGDSALYLCASRASTTGANVLTFGAGSRLTVL.

In the case of this clone: The same CDR3 is also encoded by other DNA sequences in this sample. The J gene is TRBJ2-7, the V gene TRBV18, with D possibly being TRBD1 (7 bases). Germline CDR1 KGHSH, CDR2 LQKENI. Trimming removed 3 bases from V and 0 bases from J, with 9 bases in between. This CDR3 is built from 14 residues. The DNA for the CDR3 is TGTGCCAGCTCACCGCGGGACAGCTCCTACGAGCAGTACTTC. The encoded protein is CASSPRDSSYEQYF. The complete variable domain, with remaining parts taken from reference TRBV18 and TRBJ2-7, reads NAGVMQNPRHLVRRRGQEARLRCSPMKGHSHVYWYRQLPEEGLKFMVYLQKENIIDESGMPKERFSAEFPKEGPSILRIQQVVRGDSAAYFCASSPRDSSYEQYFGPGTRLTVT.

This chain uses TRBV15 with TRBJ1-1; a weak D match, TRBD1 (6 bases). CDR1 LNHNV and CDR2 YYDKDF come from the germline V gene (reference sequence). This CDR3 comprises 17 residues. V was clipped by 2 bases and J by 1 base, with 17 bases between them. The CDR3 DNA reads as TGTGCCACCAGCAGATCAGGGGTCCCCAGATCGAACACTGAAGCTTTCTTT. Translating gives CATSRSGVPRSNTEAFF.

J is TRBJ1-5 and V is TRBV28, with 9 bases fitting TRBD1. The CDR3 covers 18 residues. J was trimmed by 0 bases and V by 4 bases; bases with no gene match: 10. Germline loops: CDR1 MDHEN, CDR2 SYDVKM. CDR3 bases: TGTGCCAGCAGTTCACCGGGACAGGGTATGTATAGCAATCAGCCCCAGCATTTT. Translated: CASSSPGQGMYSNQPQHF.

The CDR3 bases are TGCGCCAGCAGCTTGCGAGCGGGGGGGTACCAAGAGACCCAGTACTTC. Translating gives CASSLRAGGYQETQYF. V gene TRBV5-1 combines with J gene TRBJ2-5, with 10 bases aligning to TRBD2. After removal of 1 base from V and 0 bases from J, the junction contained 3 bases not matched to a gene. Germline lookup yields CDR1 SGHRS and CDR2 YFSETQ. CDR3 size: 16 residues.